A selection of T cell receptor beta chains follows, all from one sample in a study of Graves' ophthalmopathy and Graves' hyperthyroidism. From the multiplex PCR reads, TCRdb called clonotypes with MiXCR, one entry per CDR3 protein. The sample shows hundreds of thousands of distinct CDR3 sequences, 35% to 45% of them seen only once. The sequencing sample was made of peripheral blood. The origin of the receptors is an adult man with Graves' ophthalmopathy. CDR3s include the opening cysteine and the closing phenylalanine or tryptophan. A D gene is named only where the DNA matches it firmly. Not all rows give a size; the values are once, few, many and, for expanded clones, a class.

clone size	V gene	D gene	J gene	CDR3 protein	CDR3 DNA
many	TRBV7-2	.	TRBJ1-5	CASSLVGVGNQPQHF	TGTGCCAGCAGCTTAGTCGGGGTCGGCAATCAGCCCCAGCATTTT
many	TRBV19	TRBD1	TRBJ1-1	CASSKTRQGPNTEAFF	TGTGCCAGTAGTAAAACTCGACAGGGGCCGAACACTGAAGCTTTCTTT
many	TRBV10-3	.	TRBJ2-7	CAIGSTGRGEQYF	TGTGCCATCGGCTCGACGGGTCGCGGCGAGCAGTACTTC
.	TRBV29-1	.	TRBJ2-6	CSVEAFPDNSGANVLTF	TGCAGCGTTGAGGCGTTTCCGGACAACTCTGGGGCCAACGTCCTGACTTTC
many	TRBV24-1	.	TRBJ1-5	CATSAGGSNQPQHF	TGTGCCACCAGTGCTGGGGGAAGCAATCAGCCCCAGCATTTT
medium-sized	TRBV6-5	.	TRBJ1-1	CASNTVNTEAFF	TGTGCCAGCAACACAGTGAACACTGAAGCTTTCTTT
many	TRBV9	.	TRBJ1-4	CASSVGSQGTATNEKLFF	TGTGCCAGCAGCGTAGGGTCACAGGGCACTGCAACTAATGAAAAACTGTTTTTT
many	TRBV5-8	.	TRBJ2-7	CASSLRGRSHEQYF	TGTGCCAGCAGCTTGCGGGGGCGCAGCCACGAGCAGTACTTC
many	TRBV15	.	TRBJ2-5	CATSREFGRETQYF	TGTGCCACCAGCAGAGAGTTTGGGAGAGAGACCCAGTACTTC
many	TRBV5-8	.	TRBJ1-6	CASSPGTLSGSPLHF	TGTGCCAGCAGCCCGGGGACCCTTAGCGGTTCACCCCTCCACTTT
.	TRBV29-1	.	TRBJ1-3	CSVAGEANTIYF	TGCAGCGTTGCAGGGGAAGCAAACACCATATATTTT
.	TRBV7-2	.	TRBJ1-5	CASSLVGDNQPQHF	TGTGCCAGCAGCTTAGTAGGGGACAATCAGCCCCAGCATTTT
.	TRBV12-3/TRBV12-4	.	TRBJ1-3	CASRPRGGSGNTIYF	TGTGCCAGCAGGCCCCGGGGGGGCTCTGGAAACACCATATATTTT
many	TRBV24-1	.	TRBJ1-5	CATSESLTNQPQHF	TGTGCCACCAGTGAATCGCTCACTAATCAGCCCCAGCATTTT
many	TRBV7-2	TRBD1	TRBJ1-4	CASSQADRDGGKLFF	TGCGCCAGCAGCCAAGCCGACAGGGATGGAGGAAAACTGTTTTTT
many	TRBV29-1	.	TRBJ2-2	CSVEELGLSPTGELFF	TGCAGCGTTGAAGAACTGGGACTGTCCCCCACCGGGGAGCTGTTTTTT
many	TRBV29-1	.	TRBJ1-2	CSVPQGAREGYTF	TGCAGCGTTCCGCAAGGGGCTCGGGAAGGCTACACCTTC
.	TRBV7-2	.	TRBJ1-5	CASNMGGNQPQHF	TGTGCCAGCAACATGGGAGGCAATCAGCCCCAGCATTTT
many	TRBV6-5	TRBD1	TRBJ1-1	CASSYLGGAGSEAFF	TGTGCCAGCAGTTACCTAGGGGGCGCGGGGTCTGAAGCTTTCTTT
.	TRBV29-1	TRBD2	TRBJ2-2	CSVDALAGRDAGELLF	TGCAGCGTTGATGCTCTAGCGGGCCGAGACGCCGGGGAGCTGCTTTTT
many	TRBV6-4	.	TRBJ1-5	CASSPCNQPQHF	TGTGCCAGCAGCCCTTGCAATCAGCCCCAGCATTTT
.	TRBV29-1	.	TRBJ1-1	CSAVPSGGETEAFF	TGCAGCGCCGTACCAAGCGGGGGTGAGACTGAAGCTTTCTTT
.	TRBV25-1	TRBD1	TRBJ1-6	CASSEQGGVSPLHF	TGTGCCAGCAGTGAACAGGGGGGGGTCTCACCCCTCCACTTT
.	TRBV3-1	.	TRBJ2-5	CASSQEPRARETQYF	TGTGCCAGCAGCCAAGAACCCCGGGCAAGGGAGACCCAGTACTTC
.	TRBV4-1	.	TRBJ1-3	CASSPELTSGNTIYF	TGCGCCAGCAGCCCAGAACTGACATCTGGAAACACCATATATTTT
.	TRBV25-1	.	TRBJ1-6	CASREGWYNSPLHF	TGTGCCAGCAGGGAAGGGTGGTACAATTCACCCCTCCACTTT
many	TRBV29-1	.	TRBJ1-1	CSAHPGRNTEAFF	TGCAGCGCCCATCCTGGTAGGAACACTGAAGCTTTCTTT
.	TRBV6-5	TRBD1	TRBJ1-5	CASSGNLGQGGNQPQHF	TGTGCCAGCAGTGGAAACCTCGGACAGGGCGGGAATCAGCCCCAGCATTTT
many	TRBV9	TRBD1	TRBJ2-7	CASSVGSGGYEQYF	TGTGCCAGCAGCGTGGGGTCAGGGGGATACGAGCAGTACTTC
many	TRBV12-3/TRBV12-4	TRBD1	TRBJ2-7	CASSPGTGMSEQYF	TGTGCCAGCAGTCCCGGGACAGGGATGTCCGAGCAGTACTTC
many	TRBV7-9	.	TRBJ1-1	CASSSHTEAFF	TGTGCCAGCAGCTCCCATACTGAAGCTTTCTTT
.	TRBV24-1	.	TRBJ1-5	CAISGTSGSDEPQHF	TGTGCCATCAGTGGGACTAGCGGGAGCGATGAGCCCCAGCATTTT
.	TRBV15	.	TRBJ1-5	CATSRDRPGSNQPQHF	TGTGCCACCAGCAGAGATCGCCCAGGAAGCAATCAGCCCCAGCATTTT
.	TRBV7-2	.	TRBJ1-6	CASSLDSHSPLHF	TGTGCCAGCAGCTTGGACAGTCATTCACCCCTCCACTTT
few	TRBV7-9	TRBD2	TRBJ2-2	CASSPRRAGDTGELFF	TGTGCCAGCAGCCCGAGGAGGGCGGGAGACACCGGGGAGCTGTTTTTT
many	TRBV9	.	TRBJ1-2	CASSRQEKDGYTF	TGTGCCAGCAGCCGCCAGGAGAAGGATGGCTACACCTTC
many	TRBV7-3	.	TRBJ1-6	CASSSTGYNSPLHF	TGTGCCAGCAGCTCAACAGGTTATAATTCACCCCTCCACTTT
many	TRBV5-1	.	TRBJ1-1	CASSLVAWGTEAFF	TGCGCCAGCAGCTTGGTGGCTTGGGGAACTGAAGCTTTCTTT
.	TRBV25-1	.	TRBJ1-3	CASSDEAGDTGNTIYF	TGTGCCAGCAGTGATGAGGCAGGGGATACTGGAAACACCATATATTTT
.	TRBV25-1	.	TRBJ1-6	CASSYFGPPLRSNSPLHF	TGTGCCAGCAGTTATTTCGGACCCCCTCTTAGAAGTAATTCACCCCTCCACTTT
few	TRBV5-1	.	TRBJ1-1	CASSLEGHMNTEAFF	TGCGCCAGCAGCCTTGAAGGGCATATGAACACTGAAGCTTTCTTT
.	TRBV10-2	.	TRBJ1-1	CASNPGGKNTEAFF	TGCGCCAGCAACCCCGGGGGGAAGAACACTGAAGCTTTCTTT
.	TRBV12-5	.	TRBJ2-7	CASGPYQGNEQYF	TGTGCTAGTGGTCCCTATCAGGGCAACGAGCAGTACTTC
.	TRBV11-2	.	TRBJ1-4	CASSLLSRRSEKLFF	TGTGCCAGCAGCTTACTCTCTCGGAGGAGTGAAAAACTGTTTTTT
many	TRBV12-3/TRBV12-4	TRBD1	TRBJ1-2	CATWDSGNYGYTF	TGTGCCACATGGGACAGTGGCAACTATGGCTACACCTTC
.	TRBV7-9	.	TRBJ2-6	CASSRTVSSGANVLTF	TGTGCCAGCAGCCGGACCGTAAGCTCTGGGGCCAACGTCCTGACTTTC
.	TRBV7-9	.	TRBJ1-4	CASSVSEKLFF	TGTGCCAGCTCAGTGAGTGAAAAACTGTTTTTT
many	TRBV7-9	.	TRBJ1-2	CASSQEILGYGYTF	TGTGCCAGCAGCCAGGAGATCTTGGGCTATGGCTACACCTTC
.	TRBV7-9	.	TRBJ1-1	CASSFPPPGATEAFF	TGTGCCAGCAGCTTTCCTCCCCCAGGGGCCACTGAAGCTTTCTTT
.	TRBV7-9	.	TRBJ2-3	CASSLGREYPDTQYF	TGTGCCAGCAGCTTAGGCAGGGAATATCCAGATACGCAGTATTTT